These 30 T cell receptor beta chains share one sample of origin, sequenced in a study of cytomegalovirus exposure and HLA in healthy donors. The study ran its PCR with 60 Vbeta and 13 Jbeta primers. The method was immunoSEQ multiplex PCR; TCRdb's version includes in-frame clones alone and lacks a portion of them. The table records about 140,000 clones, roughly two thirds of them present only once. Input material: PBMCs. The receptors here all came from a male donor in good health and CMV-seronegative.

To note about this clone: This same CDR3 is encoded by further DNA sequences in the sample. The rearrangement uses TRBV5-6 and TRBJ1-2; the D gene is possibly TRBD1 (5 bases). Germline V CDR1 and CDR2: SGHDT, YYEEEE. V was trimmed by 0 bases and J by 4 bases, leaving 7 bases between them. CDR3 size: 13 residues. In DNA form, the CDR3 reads TGTGCCAGCAGCTTGGGGGGGGTCTATGGCTACACCTTC. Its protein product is CASSLGGVYGYTF.

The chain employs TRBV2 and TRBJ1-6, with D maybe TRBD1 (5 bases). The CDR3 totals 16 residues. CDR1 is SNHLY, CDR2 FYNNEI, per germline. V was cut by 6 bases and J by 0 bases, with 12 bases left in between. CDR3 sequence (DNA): TGTGCCAGCAGAGACAGTGCGAGCTCCTATAATTCACCCCTCCACTTT. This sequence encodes CASRDSASSYNSPLHF.

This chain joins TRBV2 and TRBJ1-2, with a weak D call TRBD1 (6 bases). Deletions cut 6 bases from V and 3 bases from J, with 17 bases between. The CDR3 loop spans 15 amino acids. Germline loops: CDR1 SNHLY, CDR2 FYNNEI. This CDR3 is CASRETGTRHYGYTF. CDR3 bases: TGTGCCAGCAGAGAAACCGGGACACGACACTATGGCTACACCTTC.

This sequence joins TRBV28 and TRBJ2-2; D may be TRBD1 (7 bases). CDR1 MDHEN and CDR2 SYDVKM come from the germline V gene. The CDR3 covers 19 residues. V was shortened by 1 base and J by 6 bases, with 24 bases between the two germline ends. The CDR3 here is CASSLLILRARGDSGELFF. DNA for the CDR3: TGTGCCAGCAGTTTATTAATTCTGAGAGCCAGGGGGGATTCCGGGGAGCTGTTTTTT.

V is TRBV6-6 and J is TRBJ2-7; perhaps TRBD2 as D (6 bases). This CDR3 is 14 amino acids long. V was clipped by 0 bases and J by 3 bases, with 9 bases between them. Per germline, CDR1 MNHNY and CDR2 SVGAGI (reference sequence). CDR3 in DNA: TGTGCCAGCAGTTACTCCGGAGGGGACTACGAGCAGTACTTC. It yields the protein CASSYSGGDYEQYF.

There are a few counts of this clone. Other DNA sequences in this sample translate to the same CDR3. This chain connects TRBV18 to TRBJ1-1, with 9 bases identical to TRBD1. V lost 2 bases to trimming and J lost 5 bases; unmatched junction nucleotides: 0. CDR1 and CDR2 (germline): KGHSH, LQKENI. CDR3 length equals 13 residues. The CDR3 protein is CASSPGQGTEAFF. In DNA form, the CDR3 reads TGTGCCAGCTCACCAGGACAGGGGACTGAAGCTTTCTTT.

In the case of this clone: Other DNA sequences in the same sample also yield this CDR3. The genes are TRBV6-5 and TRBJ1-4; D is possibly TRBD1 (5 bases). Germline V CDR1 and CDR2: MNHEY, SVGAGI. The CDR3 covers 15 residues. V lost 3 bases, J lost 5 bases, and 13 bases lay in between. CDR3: CASSYHQGGNEKLFF. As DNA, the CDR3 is TGTGCCAGCAGTTATCACCAGGGTGGGAATGAAAAACTGTTTTTT.

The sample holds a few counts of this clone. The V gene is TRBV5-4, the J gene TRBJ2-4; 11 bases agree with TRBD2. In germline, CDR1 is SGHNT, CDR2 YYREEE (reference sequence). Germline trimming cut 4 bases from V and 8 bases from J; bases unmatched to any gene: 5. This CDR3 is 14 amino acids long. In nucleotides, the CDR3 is TGTGCCAGCAGCCCTCTAGCGGGGGGTGACATTCAGTACTTC. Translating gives CASSPLAGGDIQYF.

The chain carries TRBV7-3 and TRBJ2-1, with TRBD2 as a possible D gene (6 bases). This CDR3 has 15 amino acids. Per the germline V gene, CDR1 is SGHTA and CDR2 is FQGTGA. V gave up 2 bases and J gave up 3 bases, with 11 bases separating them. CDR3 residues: CASSLLGGDYNEQFF. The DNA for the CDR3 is TGTGCCAGCAGCTTATTGGGGGGAGACTACAATGAGCAGTTCTTC.

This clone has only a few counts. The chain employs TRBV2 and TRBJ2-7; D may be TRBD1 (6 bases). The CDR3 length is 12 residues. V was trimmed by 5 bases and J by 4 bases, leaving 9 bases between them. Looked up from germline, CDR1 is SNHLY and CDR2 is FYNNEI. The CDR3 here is CASSLQGYEQYF. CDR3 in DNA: TGTGCCAGCAGTCTACAGGGATACGAGCAGTACTTC.

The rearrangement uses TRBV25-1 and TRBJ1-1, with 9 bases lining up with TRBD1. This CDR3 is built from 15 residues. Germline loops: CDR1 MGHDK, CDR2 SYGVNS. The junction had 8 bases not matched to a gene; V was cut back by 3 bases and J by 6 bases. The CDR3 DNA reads TGTGCCAGCAGTGAGGACTTCGGGACAGGGTCTGAAGCTTTCTTT. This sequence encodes CASSEDFGTGSEAFF.

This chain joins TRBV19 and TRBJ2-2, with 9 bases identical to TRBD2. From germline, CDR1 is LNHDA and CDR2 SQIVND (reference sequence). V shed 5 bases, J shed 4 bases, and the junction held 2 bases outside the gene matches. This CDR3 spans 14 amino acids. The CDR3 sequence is CASSLAGSTGELFF. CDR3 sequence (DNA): TGTGCCAGTAGTCTAGCGGGGAGCACCGGGGAGCTGTTTTTT.

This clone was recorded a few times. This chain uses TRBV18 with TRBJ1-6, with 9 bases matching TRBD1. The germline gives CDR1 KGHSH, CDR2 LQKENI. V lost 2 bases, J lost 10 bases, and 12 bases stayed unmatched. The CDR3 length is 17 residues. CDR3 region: CASSPGEAGQGGSPLHF. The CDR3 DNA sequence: TGTGCCAGCTCACCAGGAGAGGCGGGACAGGGCGGATCACCCCTCCACTTT. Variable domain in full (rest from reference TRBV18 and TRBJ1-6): NAGVMQNPRHLVRRRGQEARLRCSPMKGHSHVYWYRQLPEEGLKFMVYLQKENIIDESGMPKERFSAEFPKEGPSILRIQQVVRGDSAAYFCASSPGEAGQGGSPLHFGNGTRLTVT.

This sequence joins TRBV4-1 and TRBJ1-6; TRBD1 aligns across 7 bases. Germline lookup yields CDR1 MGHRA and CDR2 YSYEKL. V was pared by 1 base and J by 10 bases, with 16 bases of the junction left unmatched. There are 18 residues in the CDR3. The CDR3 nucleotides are TGCGCCAGCAGCCAAGTAAGGGGACAGTCCCCGTACAGGTCACCCCTCCACTTT. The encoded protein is CASSQVRGQSPYRSPLHF.

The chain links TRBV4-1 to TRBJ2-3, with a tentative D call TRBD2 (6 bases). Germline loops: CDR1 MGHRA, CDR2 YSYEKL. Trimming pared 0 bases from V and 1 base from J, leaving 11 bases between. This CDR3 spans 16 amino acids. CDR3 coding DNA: TGCGCCAGCAGCCAAGATAGGACGGGAGGCACAGATACGCAGTATTTT. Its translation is CASSQDRTGGTDTQYF.

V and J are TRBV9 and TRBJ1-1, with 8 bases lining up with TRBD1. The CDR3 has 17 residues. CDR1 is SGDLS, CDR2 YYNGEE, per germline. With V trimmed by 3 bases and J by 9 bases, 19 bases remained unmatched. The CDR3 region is CASSAPRDRSSTTKAFF. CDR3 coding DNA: TGTGCCAGCAGCGCGCCGCGGGACAGGTCGTCTACAACTAAAGCTTTCTTT.

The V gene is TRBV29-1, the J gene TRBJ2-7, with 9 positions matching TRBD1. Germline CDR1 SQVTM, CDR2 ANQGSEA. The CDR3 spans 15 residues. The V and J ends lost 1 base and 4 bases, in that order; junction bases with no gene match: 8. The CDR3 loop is CSVEADRGLLYEQYF. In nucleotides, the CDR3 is TGCAGCGTTGAAGCGGACAGGGGACTACTATACGAGCAGTACTTC.

CDR3 sequence reads: CASLQAGGANTIYF. CDR3 sequence (DNA): TGTGCCAGCCTCCAAGCAGGGGGCGCAAACACCATATATTTT. V is TRBV2 and J is TRBJ1-3, with 8 bases that match TRBD1. The V gene end was trimmed by 8 bases and the J gene end by 6 bases; junction bases not matched to a gene: 9. Germline CDR1 and CDR2: SNHLY and FYNNEI. The CDR3 is made up of 14 amino acids.

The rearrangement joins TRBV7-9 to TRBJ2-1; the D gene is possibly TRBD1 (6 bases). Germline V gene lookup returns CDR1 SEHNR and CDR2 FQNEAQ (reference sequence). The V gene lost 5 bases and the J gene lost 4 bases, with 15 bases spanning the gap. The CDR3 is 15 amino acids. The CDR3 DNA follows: TGTGCCAGCAGCCGAGGCCAGGGGTCATACAATGAGCAGTTCTTC. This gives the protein CASSRGQGSYNEQFF.

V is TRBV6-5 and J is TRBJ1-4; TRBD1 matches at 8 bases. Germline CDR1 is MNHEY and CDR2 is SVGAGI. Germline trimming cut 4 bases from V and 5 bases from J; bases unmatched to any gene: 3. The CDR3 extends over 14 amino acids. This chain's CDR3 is CASSSRQGNEKLFF. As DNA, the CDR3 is TGTGCCAGCAGTTCCAGACAGGGGAATGAAAAACTGTTTTTT.

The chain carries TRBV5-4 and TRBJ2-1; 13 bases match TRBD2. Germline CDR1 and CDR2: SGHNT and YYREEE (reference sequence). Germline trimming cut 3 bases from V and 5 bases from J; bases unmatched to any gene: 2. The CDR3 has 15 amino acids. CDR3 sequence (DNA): TGTGCCAGCAGCTGGACTAGCGGGGGAGACAATGAGCAGTTCTTC. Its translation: CASSWTSGGDNEQFF.

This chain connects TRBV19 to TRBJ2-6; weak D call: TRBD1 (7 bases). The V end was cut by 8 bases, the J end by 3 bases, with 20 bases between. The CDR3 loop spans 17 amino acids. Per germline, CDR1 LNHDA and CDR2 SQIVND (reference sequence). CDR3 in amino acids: CASRRGQGRNGANVLTF. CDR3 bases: TGTGCCAGTCGAAGGGGGCAGGGGAGGAATGGGGCCAACGTCCTGACTTTC.

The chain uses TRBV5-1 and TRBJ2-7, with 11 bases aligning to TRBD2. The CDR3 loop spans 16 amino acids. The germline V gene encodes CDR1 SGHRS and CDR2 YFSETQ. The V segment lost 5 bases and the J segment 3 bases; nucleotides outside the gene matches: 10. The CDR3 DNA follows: TGCGCCAGCAGTTCTGCTGTAGCGGGGGGGTTCTACGAGCAGTACTTC. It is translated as CASSSAVAGGFYEQYF.

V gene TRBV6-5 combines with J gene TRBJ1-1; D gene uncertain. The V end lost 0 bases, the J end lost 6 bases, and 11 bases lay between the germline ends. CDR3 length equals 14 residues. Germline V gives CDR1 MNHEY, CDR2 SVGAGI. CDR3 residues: CASSYSLATPEAFF. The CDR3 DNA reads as TGTGCCAGCAGTTACTCGCTCGCGACACCTGAAGCTTTCTTT.

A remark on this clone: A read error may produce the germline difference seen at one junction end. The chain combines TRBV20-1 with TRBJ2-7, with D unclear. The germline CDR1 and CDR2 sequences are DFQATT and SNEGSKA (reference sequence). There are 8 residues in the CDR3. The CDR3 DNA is TGCAGTGCTAGAGATCGAACTTTC. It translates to CSARDRTF.

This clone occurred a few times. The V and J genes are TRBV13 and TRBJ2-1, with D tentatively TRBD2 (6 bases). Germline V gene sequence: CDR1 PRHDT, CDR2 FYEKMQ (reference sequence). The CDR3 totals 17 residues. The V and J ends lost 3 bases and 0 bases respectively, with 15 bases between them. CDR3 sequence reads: CASSFHSGTGSYNEQFF. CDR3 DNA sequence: TGTGCCAGCAGCTTCCATTCCGGGACTGGCTCCTACAATGAGCAGTTCTTC.

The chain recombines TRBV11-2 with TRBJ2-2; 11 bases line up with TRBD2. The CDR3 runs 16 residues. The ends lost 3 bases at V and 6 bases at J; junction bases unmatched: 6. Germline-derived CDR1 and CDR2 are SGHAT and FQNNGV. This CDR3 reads CASSFRVAGGPGELFF. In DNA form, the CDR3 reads TGTGCCAGCAGCTTTAGGGTAGCGGGGGGGCCCGGGGAGCTGTTTTTT.

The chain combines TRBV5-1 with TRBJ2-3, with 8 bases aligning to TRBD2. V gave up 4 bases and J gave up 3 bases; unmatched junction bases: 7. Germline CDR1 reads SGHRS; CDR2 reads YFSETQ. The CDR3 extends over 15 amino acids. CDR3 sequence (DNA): TGCGCCAGCAGCGAAATAGCGGGGCCGACAGATACGCAGTATTTT. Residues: CASSEIAGPTDTQYF. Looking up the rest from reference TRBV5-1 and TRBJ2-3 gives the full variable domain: KAGVTQTPRYLIKTRGQQVTLSCSPISGHRSVSWYQQTPGQGLQFLFEYFSETQRNKGNFPGRFSGRQFSNSRSEMNVSTLELGDSALYLCASSEIAGPTDTQYFGPGTRLTVL.

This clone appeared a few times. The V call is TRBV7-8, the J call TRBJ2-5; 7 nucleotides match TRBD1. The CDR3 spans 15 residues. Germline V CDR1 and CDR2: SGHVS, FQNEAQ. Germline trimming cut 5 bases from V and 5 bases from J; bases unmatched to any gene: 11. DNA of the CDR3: TGTGCCAGCAGCCTACTTAGGGGGCGGTTGGAGACCCAGTACTTC. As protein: CASSLLRGRLETQYF.

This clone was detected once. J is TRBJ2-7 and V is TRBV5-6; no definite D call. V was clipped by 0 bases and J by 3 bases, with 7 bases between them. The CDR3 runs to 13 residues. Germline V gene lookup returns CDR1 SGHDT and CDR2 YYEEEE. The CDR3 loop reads CASSLGSDYEQYF. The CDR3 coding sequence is TGTGCCAGCAGCTTGGGGTCAGACTACGAGCAGTACTTC.